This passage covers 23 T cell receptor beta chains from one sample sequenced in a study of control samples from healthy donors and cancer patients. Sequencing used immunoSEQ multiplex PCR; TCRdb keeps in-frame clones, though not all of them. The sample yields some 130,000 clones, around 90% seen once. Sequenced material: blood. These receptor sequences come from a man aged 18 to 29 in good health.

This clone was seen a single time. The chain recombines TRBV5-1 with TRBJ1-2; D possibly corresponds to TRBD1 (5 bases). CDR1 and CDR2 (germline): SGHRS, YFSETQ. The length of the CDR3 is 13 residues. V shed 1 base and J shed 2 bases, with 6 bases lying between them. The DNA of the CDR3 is TGCGCCAGCAGCTTGTGGGGGAACTATGGCTACACCTTC. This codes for CASSLWGNYGYTF.

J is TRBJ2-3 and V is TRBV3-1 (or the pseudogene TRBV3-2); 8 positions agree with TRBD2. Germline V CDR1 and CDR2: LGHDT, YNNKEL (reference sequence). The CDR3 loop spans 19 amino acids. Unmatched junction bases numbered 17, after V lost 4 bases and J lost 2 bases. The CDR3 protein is CASSPALAGWLRNTDTQYF. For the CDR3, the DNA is TGTGCCAGCAGCCCTGCTTTAGCGGGGTGGCTTCGGAACACAGATACGCAGTATTTT.

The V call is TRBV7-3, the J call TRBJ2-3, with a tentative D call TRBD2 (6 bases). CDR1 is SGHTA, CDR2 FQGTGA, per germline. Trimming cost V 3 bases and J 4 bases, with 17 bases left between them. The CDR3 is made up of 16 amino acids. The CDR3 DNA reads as TGTGCCAGCAGCTTGGGGCCGGGTGGAGGGGCAGATACGCAGTATTTT. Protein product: CASSLGPGGGADTQYF.

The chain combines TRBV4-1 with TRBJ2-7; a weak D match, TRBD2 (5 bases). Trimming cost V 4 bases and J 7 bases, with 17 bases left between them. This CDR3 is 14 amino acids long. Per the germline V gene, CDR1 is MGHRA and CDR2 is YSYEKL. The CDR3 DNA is TGCGCCAGCAGCCCGCGGCTGGGAGAATGGGAGCAGTACTTC. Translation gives CASSPRLGEWEQYF.

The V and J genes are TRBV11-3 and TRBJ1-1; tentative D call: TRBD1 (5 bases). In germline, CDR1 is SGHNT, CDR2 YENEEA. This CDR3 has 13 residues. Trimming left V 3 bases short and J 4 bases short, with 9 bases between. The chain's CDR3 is CASSLSQGTEAFF. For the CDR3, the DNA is TGTGCCAGCAGCTTGTCTCAGGGCACTGAAGCTTTCTTT. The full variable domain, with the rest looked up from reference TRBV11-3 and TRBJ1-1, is EAGVVQSPRYKIIEKKQPVAFWCNPISGHNTLYWYLQNLGQGPELLIRYENEEAVDDSQLPKDRFSAERLKGVDSTLKIQPAELGDSAVYLCASSLSQGTEAFFGQGTRLTVV.

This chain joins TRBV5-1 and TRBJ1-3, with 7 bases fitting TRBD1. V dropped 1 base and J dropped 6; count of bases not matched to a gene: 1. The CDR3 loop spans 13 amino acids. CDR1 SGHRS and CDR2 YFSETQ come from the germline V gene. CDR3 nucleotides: TGCGCCAGCAGCTTGCAGGGGGAAAACACCATATATTTT. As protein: CASSLQGENTIYF.

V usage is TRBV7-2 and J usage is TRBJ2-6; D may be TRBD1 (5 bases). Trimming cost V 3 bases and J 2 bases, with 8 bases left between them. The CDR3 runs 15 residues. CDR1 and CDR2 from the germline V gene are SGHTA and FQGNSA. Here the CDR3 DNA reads TGTGCCAGCAGCTTCACAGGAGCTGGGGCCAACGTCCTGACTTTC. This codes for CASSFTGAGANVLTF.

The CDR3 is CASSSDRDQPQHF. CDR3 bases: TGTGCCAGCAGCTCCGACAGGGATCAGCCCCAGCATTTT. The chain recombines TRBV7-2 with TRBJ1-5; 7 bases align to TRBD1. The CDR3 totals 13 residues. Germline V gene data show CDR1 as SGHTA and CDR2 as FQGNSA. Unmatched junction bases numbered 2, after V lost 4 bases and J lost 5 bases.

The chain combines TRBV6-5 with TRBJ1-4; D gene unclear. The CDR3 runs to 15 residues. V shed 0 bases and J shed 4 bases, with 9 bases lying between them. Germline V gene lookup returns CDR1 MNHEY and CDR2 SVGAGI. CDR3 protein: CASSYSHDVNEKLFF. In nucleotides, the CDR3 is TGTGCCAGCAGTTACTCCCATGACGTTAATGAAAAACTGTTTTTT.

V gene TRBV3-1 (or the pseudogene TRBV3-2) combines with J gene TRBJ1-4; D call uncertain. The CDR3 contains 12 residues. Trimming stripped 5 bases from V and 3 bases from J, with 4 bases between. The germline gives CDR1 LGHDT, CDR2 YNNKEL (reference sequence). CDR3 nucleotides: TGTGCCAGCAGCAAGCCTAATGAAAAACTGTTTTTT. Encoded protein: CASSKPNEKLFF.

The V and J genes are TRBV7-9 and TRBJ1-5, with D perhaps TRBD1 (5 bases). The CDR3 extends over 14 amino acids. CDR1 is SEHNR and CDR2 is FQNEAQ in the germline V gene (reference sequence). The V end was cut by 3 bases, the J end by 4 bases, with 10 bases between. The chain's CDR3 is CASSFPGGNQPQHF. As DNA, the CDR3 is TGTGCCAGCAGCTTCCCGGGGGGGAATCAGCCCCAGCATTTT.

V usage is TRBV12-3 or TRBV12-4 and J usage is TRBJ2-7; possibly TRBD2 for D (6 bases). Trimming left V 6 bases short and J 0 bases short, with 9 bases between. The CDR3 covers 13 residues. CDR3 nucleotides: TGTGCCAGCAGGTCCGGGAGCTCCTACGAGCAGTACTTC. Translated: CASRSGSSYEQYF.

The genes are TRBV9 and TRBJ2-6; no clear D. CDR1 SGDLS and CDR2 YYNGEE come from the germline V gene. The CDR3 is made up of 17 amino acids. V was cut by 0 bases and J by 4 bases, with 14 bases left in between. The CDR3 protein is CASSVVVDLRGANVLTF. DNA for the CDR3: TGTGCCAGCAGCGTAGTGGTAGATCTCCGAGGGGCCAACGTCCTGACTTTC. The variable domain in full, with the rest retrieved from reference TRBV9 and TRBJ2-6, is DSGVTQTPKHLITATGQRVTLRCSPRSGDLSVYWYQQSLDQGLQFLIQYYNGEERAKGNILERFSAQQFPDLHSELNLSSLELGDSALYFCASSVVVDLRGANVLTFGAGSRLTVL.

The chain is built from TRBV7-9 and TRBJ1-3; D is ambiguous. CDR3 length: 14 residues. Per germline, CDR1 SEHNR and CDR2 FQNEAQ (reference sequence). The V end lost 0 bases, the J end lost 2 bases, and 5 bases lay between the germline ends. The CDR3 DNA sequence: TGTGCCAGCAGCTTAGCCGGTACTGGAAACACCATATATTTT. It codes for CASSLAGTGNTIYF.

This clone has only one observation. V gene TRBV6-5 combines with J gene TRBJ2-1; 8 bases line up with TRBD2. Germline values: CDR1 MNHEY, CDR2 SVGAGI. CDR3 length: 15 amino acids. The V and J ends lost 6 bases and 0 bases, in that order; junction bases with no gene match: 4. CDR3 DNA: TGTGCCAGCAGCCGGGGGGGAAGCTCCTACAATGAGCAGTTCTTC. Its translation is CASSRGGSSYNEQFF.

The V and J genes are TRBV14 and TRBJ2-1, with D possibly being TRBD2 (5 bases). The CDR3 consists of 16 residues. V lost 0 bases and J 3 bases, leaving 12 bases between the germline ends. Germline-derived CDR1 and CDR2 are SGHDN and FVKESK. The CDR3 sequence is CASSQELGSVYNEQFF. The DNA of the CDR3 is TGTGCCAGCAGCCAAGAATTGGGGAGCGTCTACAATGAGCAGTTCTTC. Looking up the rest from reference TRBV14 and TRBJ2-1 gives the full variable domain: EAGVTQFPSHSVIEKGQTVTLRCDPISGHDNLYWYRRVMGKEIKFLLHFVKESKQDESGMPNNRFLAERTGGTYSTLKVQPAELEDSGVYFCASSQELGSVYNEQFFGPGTRLTVL.

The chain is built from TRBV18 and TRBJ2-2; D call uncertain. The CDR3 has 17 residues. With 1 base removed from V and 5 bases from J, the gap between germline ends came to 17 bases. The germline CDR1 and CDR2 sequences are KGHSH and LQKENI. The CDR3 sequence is CASSPRVDGSVTGELFF. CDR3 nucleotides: TGTGCCAGCTCACCACGGGTCGACGGTTCTGTGACCGGGGAGCTGTTTTTT.

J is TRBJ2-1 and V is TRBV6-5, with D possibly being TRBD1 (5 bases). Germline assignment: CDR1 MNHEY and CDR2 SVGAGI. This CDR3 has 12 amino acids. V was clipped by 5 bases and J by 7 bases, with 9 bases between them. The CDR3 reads CASSPQGNEQFF. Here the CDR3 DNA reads TGTGCCAGCAGTCCCCAGGGTAATGAGCAGTTCTTC.

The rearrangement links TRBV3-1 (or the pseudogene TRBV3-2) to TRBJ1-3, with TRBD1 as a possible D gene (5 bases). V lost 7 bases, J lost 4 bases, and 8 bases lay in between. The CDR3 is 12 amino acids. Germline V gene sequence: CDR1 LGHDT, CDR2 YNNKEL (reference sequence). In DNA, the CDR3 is TGTGCCAGCACAGGGTGGGGAAACACCATATATTTT. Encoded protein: CASTGWGNTIYF.

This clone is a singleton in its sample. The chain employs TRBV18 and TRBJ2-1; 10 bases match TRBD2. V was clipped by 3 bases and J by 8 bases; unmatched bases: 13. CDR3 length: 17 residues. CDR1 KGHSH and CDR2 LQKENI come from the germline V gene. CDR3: CASSPWWGLARFYEQFF. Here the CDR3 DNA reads TGTGCCAGCTCACCGTGGTGGGGACTAGCGAGGTTCTATGAGCAGTTCTTC.

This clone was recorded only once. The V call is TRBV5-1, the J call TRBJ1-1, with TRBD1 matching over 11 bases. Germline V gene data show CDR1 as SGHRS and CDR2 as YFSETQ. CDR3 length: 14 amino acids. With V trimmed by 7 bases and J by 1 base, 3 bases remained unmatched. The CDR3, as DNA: TGCGCCAGCCGGACAGGGGGCCGGAACACTGAAGCTTTCTTT. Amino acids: CASRTGGRNTEAFF.

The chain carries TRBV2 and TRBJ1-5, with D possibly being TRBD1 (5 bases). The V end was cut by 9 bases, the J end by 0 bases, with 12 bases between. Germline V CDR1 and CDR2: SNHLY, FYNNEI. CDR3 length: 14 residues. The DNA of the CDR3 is TGTGCCAGTCACCGGGACCCTAGCAATCAGCCCCAGCATTTT. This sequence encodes CASHRDPSNQPQHF.

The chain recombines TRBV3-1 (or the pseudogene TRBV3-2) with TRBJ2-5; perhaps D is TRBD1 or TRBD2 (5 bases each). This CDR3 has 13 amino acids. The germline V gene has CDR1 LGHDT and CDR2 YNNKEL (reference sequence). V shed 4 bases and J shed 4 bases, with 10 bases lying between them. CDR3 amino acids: CASSPPGGETQYF. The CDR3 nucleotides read TGTGCCAGCAGCCCCCCTGGGGGAGAGACCCAGTACTTC.